This paragraph covers one T cell receptor beta chain sequence. The data were produced by immunoSEQ multiplex PCR, yet TCRdb's version contains in-frame clones alone and is incomplete. The sample holds 260,000 or so clones; under 90% are singletons and the top ten take around 7.8%. Germline V lookup: CDR1 SGHDT, CDR2 YYEEEE. J gave up 0 bases and V 2 bases, and 8 bases lay outside the gene matches. This CDR3 region has 19 residues. This sample stems from a study of blood T cell repertoires in COVID-19. Study details: Researchers got acute and convalescent COVID-19 samples from the United States, Italy and Spain. T cells, B-cell-depleted T cells, or PBMCs supplied cDNA or gDNA.

This TCR came from a human donor in a cohort sampled during active COVID-19. Sequencing used peripheral blood. The genes are TRBV5-6 and TRBJ2-6; 10 bases agree with TRBD2. The chain's CDR3 is CASSFWGLASRSGANVLTF. In nucleotides, the CDR3 is TGTGCCAGCAGCTTCTGGGGACTAGCGTCTCGCTCTGGGGCCAACGTCCTGACTTTC.